The 21 T cell receptor beta chains reported below all come from one sample, sequenced in a study of T cell changes during pregnancy in multiple sclerosis. Only in-frame clones appear in the TCRdb table, and some are missing; sequencing was by immunoSEQ multiplex PCR. The repertoire includes roughly 18,000 clones, around 85% of them detected once, and roughly 9.4% sits in the top ten. The material sequenced was CD8+ T cells from peripheral blood mononuclear cells, taken after pregnancy. These receptors were collected from a female donor with multiple sclerosis, enrolled in a pregnancy study.

This clone was observed a single time. The rearrangement uses TRBV12-5 and TRBJ2-5, with 10 nucleotides matching TRBD2. This CDR3 is built from 18 residues. Per germline, CDR1 LGHNT and CDR2 FRNRAP. V shed 3 bases, J shed 5 bases, and the junction held 15 bases outside the gene matches. The CDR3 is CASGFRLDERGGAETQYF. The CDR3 DNA sequence: TGTGCTAGTGGTTTTCGTCTGGACGAGCGGGGGGGCGCCGAGACCCAGTACTTC.

This clone was picked up one time. The chain recombines TRBV5-1 with TRBJ2-5; the D gene is possibly TRBD1 (6 bases). V was clipped by 4 bases and J by 1 base, with 17 bases between them. There are 16 residues in the CDR3. Germline CDR1 SGHRS, CDR2 YFSETQ. CDR3 coding DNA: TGCGCCAGCAGCATACCCTTCGTCAGGGGCCAAGAGACCCAGTACTTC. Residues: CASSIPFVRGQETQYF.

The V gene is TRBV10-2, the J gene TRBJ2-1, with 10 positions matching TRBD2. The CDR3 consists of 18 residues. CDR1 is WSHSY, CDR2 SAAADI, per germline. V shed 3 bases and J 6 bases; nucleotides not matched to a gene: 14. The CDR3 DNA sequence: TGCGCCAGCAGTGATGGGGGGCTAGCGGGAGTCCAAGGCAATGAGCAGTTCTTC. It codes for CASSDGGLAGVQGNEQFF.

CDR3 DNA sequence: TGCGCCAGCAGCCAAGACAGGGGGAACACTGAAGCTTTCTTT. Protein sequence: CASSQDRGNTEAFF. The rearrangement links TRBV4-1 to TRBJ1-1; tentatively, D is TRBD1 (6 bases). The CDR3 has 14 amino acids. The germline V and J ends were trimmed by 0 bases and 1 base, with 6 bases remaining between them. Per germline, CDR1 MGHRA and CDR2 YSYEKL.

The CDR3 DNA reads TGTGCCAGCAGCTCAAGACTAACCCCCCCGGATGAGCAGTTCTTC. Translating it yields CASSSRLTPPDEQFF. The chain has TRBV7-9 and TRBJ2-1, with D maybe TRBD2 (5 bases). This CDR3 has 15 residues. Germline lookup yields CDR1 SEHNR and CDR2 FQNEAQ (reference sequence). The V end lost 4 bases, the J end lost 8 bases, and 18 bases lay between the germline ends.

The chain recombines TRBV7-3 with TRBJ2-1; D is possibly TRBD2 (6 bases). The V end lost 1 base, the J end lost 0 bases, and 10 bases lay between the germline ends. The CDR3 is 16 amino acids. Germline-derived CDR1 and CDR2 are SGHTA and FQGTGA. CDR3 DNA: TGTGCCAGCAGCTTAAGCACCGGGAGCTCCTACAATGAGCAGTTCTTC. Translation gives CASSLSTGSSYNEQFF.

This chain links TRBV5-1 with TRBJ2-5; 14 bases fit TRBD2. V trimming: 4 bases; J trimming: 4 bases; junction bases outside the gene matches: 6. The germline gives CDR1 SGHRS, CDR2 YFSETQ. This CDR3 has 16 amino acids. CDR3 amino acids: CASSSMGLAGVETQYF. The CDR3 DNA reads as TGCGCCAGCAGCAGCATGGGACTAGCGGGAGTAGAGACCCAGTACTTC.

This chain uses TRBV27 with TRBJ1-2; D not certain. Germline assignment: CDR1 MNHEY and CDR2 SMNVEV (reference sequence). The V end was cut by 5 bases, the J end by 6 bases, with 34 bases between. The CDR3 sequence is 20 residues long. CDR3: CASSPTTIVPWRDFHHGYTF. The CDR3 DNA sequence: TGTGCCAGCAGTCCCACTACCATCGTTCCATGGAGGGATTTCCATCATGGCTACACCTTC.

This clone appeared a single time. The J gene is TRBJ1-1, the V gene TRBV10-3; D is unresolved. Trimming removed 1 base at V and 0 bases at J, with 9 bases between. Germline V lookup: CDR1 ENHRY, CDR2 SYGVKD. The CDR3 is 15 residues long. CDR3 in amino acids: CAISEYAALNTEAFF. The DNA for the CDR3 is TGTGCCATCAGTGAGTACGCGGCATTGAACACTGAAGCTTTCTTT.

The chain is built from TRBV19 and TRBJ1-5, with a possible D match to TRBD1 (6 bases). With 4 bases removed from V and 3 bases from J, the gap between germline ends came to 10 bases. The CDR3 loop spans 14 amino acids. Germline CDR1 reads LNHDA; CDR2 reads SQIVND (reference sequence). CDR3 sequence (DNA): TGTGCCAGTAGTAACAGGGTCTACAATCAGCCCCAGCATTTT. Its protein is CASSNRVYNQPQHF.

The gene calls are TRBV6-5 and TRBJ1-1; no clear D. Trimming removed 2 bases at V and 1 base at J, with 5 bases between. In germline, CDR1 is MNHEY, CDR2 SVGAGI. The CDR3 extends over 13 amino acids. This chain's CDR3 is CASSYRGNTEAFF. CDR3 DNA sequence: TGTGCCAGCAGTTACCGGGGGAACACTGAAGCTTTCTTT.

This chain links TRBV14 with TRBJ2-1, with D unclear. The CDR3 is 13 amino acids. Germline V gene data show CDR1 as SGHDN and CDR2 as FVKESK. Trimming removed 1 base from V and 10 bases from J, with 11 bases in between. The CDR3: CASSQVRSGEQFF. In DNA, the CDR3 is TGTGCCAGCAGCCAAGTGAGGAGTGGGGAGCAGTTCTTC.

The rearrangement joins TRBV5-6 to TRBJ1-2; 9 nucleotides agree with TRBD1. Germline CDR1 and CDR2: SGHDT and YYEEEE. The CDR3 contains 14 residues. V dropped 2 bases and J dropped 8; count of bases not matched to a gene: 7. Here the CDR3 reads CASSFDRGIGGYTF. In DNA form, the CDR3 reads TGTGCCAGCAGCTTTGACAGGGGGATTGGAGGCTACACCTTC.

The V call is TRBV6-1, the J call TRBJ2-7; TRBD1 matches 7 bases. Germline V gene lookup returns CDR1 MNHNS and CDR2 SASEGT. Trimming took 1 base from V and 0 from J; bases not matched to a gene: 3. The CDR3 is made up of 15 amino acids. CDR3 in amino acids: CASSEGTGHSYEQYF. CDR3 DNA: TGTGCCAGCAGTGAAGGGACAGGTCACTCCTACGAGCAGTACTTC.

This chain connects TRBV5-4 to TRBJ2-7; 9 nucleotides line up with TRBD1. CDR3 length equals 13 residues. The J segment lost 3 bases and the V segment lost 4 bases, leaving 2 bases of the junction unmatched. CDR1 is SGHNT and CDR2 is YYREEE in the germline V gene (reference sequence). The chain's CDR3 is CASSPDRGYEQYF. For the CDR3, the DNA is TGTGCCAGCAGCCCGGACAGGGGCTACGAGCAGTACTTC.

The CDR3 DNA reads as TGCGCCAGCAGCCAAGGAGTTCTCGGGACATTTAATCAGCCCCAGCATTTT. Translation gives CASSQGVLGTFNQPQHF. The chain uses TRBV4-3 and TRBJ1-5; D possibly corresponds to TRBD1 (6 bases). This CDR3 comprises 17 residues. Germline V gives CDR1 LGHNA, CDR2 YSLEER. V lost 1 base and J 4 bases, leaving 17 bases between the germline ends.

V and J are TRBV4-3 and TRBJ1-1, with TRBD1 matching 7 bases. CDR1 is LGHNA and CDR2 is YSLEER in the germline V gene. With V trimmed by 0 bases and J by 6 bases, 10 bases remained unmatched. The CDR3 is 16 residues long. CDR3: CASSQDESGGKSEAFF. In DNA, the CDR3 is TGCGCCAGCAGCCAAGATGAATCAGGGGGAAAATCTGAAGCTTTCTTT.

The rearrangement links TRBV5-4 to TRBJ1-2; a weak D match, TRBD1 (5 bases). The V gene's germline CDR1 is SGHNT and CDR2 YYREEE (reference sequence). Trimming removed 0 bases at V and 8 bases at J, with 17 bases between. The CDR3 extends over 15 amino acids. CDR3: CASSLGTAGKAGYTF. The CDR3 DNA reads as TGTGCCAGCAGCTTGGGAACAGCAGGGAAAGCGGGCTACACCTTC. The full variable domain, its missing parts supplied by reference TRBV5-4 and TRBJ1-2, is ETGVTQSPTHLIKTRGQQVTLRCSSQSGHNTVSWYQQALGQGPQFIFQYYREEENGRGNFPPRFSGLQFPNYSSELNVNALELDDSALYLCASSLGTAGKAGYTFGSGTRLTVV.

V is TRBV6-5 and J is TRBJ2-1, with a tentative D call TRBD1 (6 bases). V was cut by 5 bases and J by 3 bases, with 11 bases left in between. This CDR3 has 14 residues. Germline CDR1 and CDR2: MNHEY and SVGAGI. CDR3: CASSAGAGYNEQFF. DNA of the CDR3: TGTGCCAGCAGTGCAGGGGCAGGCTACAATGAGCAGTTCTTC.

In this sample, this clone turned up a few times. The chain recombines TRBV28 with TRBJ2-7; 8 bases match TRBD1. Unmatched junction bases numbered 8, after V lost 10 bases and J lost 6 bases. CDR3 length equals 12 residues. CDR1 is MDHEN, CDR2 SYDVKM, per germline. As DNA, the CDR3 is TGTGCCATACGGACAGGGACCTCCGAGCAGTACTTC. Translation gives CAIRTGTSEQYF.

The rearrangement links TRBV5-5 to TRBJ2-7, with D possibly TRBD2 on 6 matching bases. With 2 bases removed from V and 4 bases from J, the gap between germline ends came to 16 bases. Germline CDR1 SGHKS, CDR2 YYEKEE (reference sequence). The CDR3 extends over 15 amino acids. The CDR3 loop is CASSLGSGLGYEQYF. CDR3 sequence (DNA): TGTGCCAGCAGCTTAGGGAGCGGGCTTGGGTACGAGCAGTACTTC.